This T cell receptor beta chain is from a study of blood T cell repertoires in COVID-19. Study as a whole: There were acute and convalescent COVID-19 samples, and they came from the United States, Italy and Spain. The cDNA or gDNA used as material had been derived from T cells, B-cell-depleted T cells, or PBMCs.

As handled by the study authors: Amplification from reference gene primers served as the basis for estimated nucleated cell counts. Generated by immunoSEQ multiplex PCR, the TCRdb table keeps only in-frame clones and is missing some. Clone size and V and J calls were adopted from that table, with D and trimming inferred from the DNA. The data show fewer than 300,000 clones, with 88% seen just once and less than 10% held by the top ten. The CDR3 extends over 14 amino acids. The germline V gene encodes CDR1 SQVTM and CDR2 ANQGSEA. Unmatched junction bases numbered 11, after V lost 6 bases and J lost 4 bases.

Sequencing was done on a sample of peripheral blood. The origin of this receptor is a man between 18 and 29 years old with active or convalescent COVID-19. The J gene is TRBJ1-1, the V gene TRBV29-1; 7 bases agree with TRBD1. CDR3 DNA sequence: TGCAGCGTGACACTCCGGGACAGAGGCACTGAAGCTTTCTTT. This gives the protein CSVTLRDRGTEAFF.